This T cell receptor beta chain comes out of a study of blood T cell repertoires in COVID-19. Whole-study context: PBMCs, B-cell-depleted T cells, or T cells provided the cDNA or gDNA that made up the material.

The CDR3 has 14 residues. Germline CDR1 is SQVTM and CDR2 is ANQGSEA. The trim removed 5 bases at V and 4 bases at J, leaving 10 bases unmatched. Assay used: immunoSEQ multiplex PCR; TCRdb lists only in-frame clones, some missing. Of about 160,000 clones in the sample, roughly 90% were seen once. V is TRBV29-1 and J is TRBJ1-2; 7 bases map to TRBD1. This clonotype was obtained from a woman between 65 and 79 years old with acute or convalescent COVID-19. Sequenced sample: peripheral blood. The DNA of the CDR3 is TGCAGCGTTTCCGGGACAGAATATTTCTATGGCTACACCTTC. This gives the protein CSVSGTEYFYGYTF.